This entry features one TCR beta chain sequence. Its antigen is unidentified. The sample comes from a study of cytomegalovirus exposure and HLA in healthy donors. Background on the study: In a previous analysis, 100 million to 140 million unique TCR beta sequences were found from about 179 million T cells.

CDR3 length: 15 amino acids. The germline V gene has CDR1 MNHEY and CDR2 SVGAGI. With V trimmed by 8 bases and J by 6 bases, 10 bases remained unmatched. Researchers ran the PCR with 60 Vbeta and 13 Jbeta primers. The assay was immunoSEQ multiplex PCR, and TCRdb's table has in-frame clones only and misses some. Of around 200,000 clones detected, about 81% appear once; the ten largest clones hold under 0.9%. Notes on the study in general: Among TCR sequences, most were rare, though some public TCRs appeared in many donors. In a later analysis, the majority of CMV-associated beta chains seemingly showed HLA restriction.

The receptor's source is a woman in her late teens or twenties in good health and CMV-seronegative. Sequencing was done on a sample of PBMCs. The rearrangement uses TRBV6-5 and TRBJ2-1; 10 positions match TRBD2. DNA of the CDR3: TGTGCCAGCGCCTACCCTAGCGGGAGTTTCAATGAGCAGTTCTTC. Amino acids: CASAYPSGSFNEQFF.